This TCR beta chain was profiled in a study of shared clonotypes between healthy human individuals. Overall study findings and caveats: The diversity represented, both genetic and in exposure history, was limited by few donors.

V shed 2 bases and J 5 bases; nucleotides not matched to a gene: 5. This CDR3 is built from 15 residues. The germline V gene has CDR1 MNHEY and CDR2 SVGAGI. Notes on this clone: Its antigen is still unknown.

Investigators divided CD4+ cells into CD45RA+ naive and CD45RA-negative memory subsets. Genomic DNA of every subset was divided equally among multiple immunoSEQ plates. Libraries were prepared by immunoSEQ multiplex PCR; TCRdb keeps only in-frame clonotypes and omits some of them. Here the sample spans over a million clones, around 78% being singletons. The specimen was memory CD4+ T cells from PBMCs. Subset of the sample: CD45RA-negative fraction. The V gene is TRBV6-5, the J gene TRBJ2-2, with 7 bases that match TRBD2. This clonotype was sampled from a man aged 18-30 years in good health. Some clones in this sample may be carry-over from other donors' samples. CDR3 sequence reads: CASSYERDRTGELFF. The DNA for the CDR3 is TGTGCCAGCAGTTACGAGCGGGATAGAACCGGGGAGCTGTTTTTT.